This T cell receptor beta chain was found in a study of T cell changes during pregnancy in multiple sclerosis. The CDR3 sequence is 14 residues long. Per the germline V gene, CDR1 is MDHEN and CDR2 is SYDVKM. The V gene lost 2 bases and the J gene lost 15 bases, with 20 bases spanning the gap. Profiling relied on immunoSEQ multiplex PCR, and the TCRdb table lists in-frame clones only, not all of them. The repertoire holds 30,000 to 45,000 clones, with approximately 94% as singletons. The sample here was peripheral blood, taken before pregnancy. This chain joins TRBV28 and TRBJ2-1; a possible D gene is TRBD2 (6 bases). The receptor comes from a female donor with multiple sclerosis, enrolled in a pregnancy study. CDR3 bases: TGTGCCAGCAGTTTACCCCGGGACTGGTCCCCTCGGTTCTTC. It translates to CASSLPRDWSPRFF.